A single sample is the source of the 6 T cell receptor beta chains below, sequenced in a study of shared clonotypes between healthy human individuals. Measured with immunoSEQ multiplex PCR; TCRdb has only the in-frame clones, and not every one. The sample holds 850,000 to 1,200,000 clones, more than 60% seen once. Sequenced input: memory CD4+ T cells sorted from blood. Subset reported: CD45RA-negative fraction. The receptors stem from a man younger than 30 in good health.

The gene calls are TRBV9 and TRBJ2-7; D may be TRBD2 (6 bases). Germline V gene sequence: CDR1 SGDLS, CDR2 YYNGEE. Trimming left V 5 bases short and J 3 bases short, with 12 bases between. CDR3 length: 13 amino acids. CDR3 region: CASSKSGYYEQYF. The CDR3, as DNA: TGTGCCAGCAGTAAAAGCGGGTACTACGAGCAGTACTTC.

This chain links TRBV5-1 with TRBJ2-7; D remains ambiguous. There are 13 residues in the CDR3. Per germline, CDR1 SGHRS and CDR2 YFSETQ. V was cut by 4 bases and J by 1 base, with 9 bases left in between. This CDR3 is CASSPLQSYEQYF. The CDR3 DNA sequence: TGCGCCAGCAGCCCCCTGCAGTCCTACGAGCAGTACTTC.

This rearrangement joins TRBV27 to TRBJ2-4, with 7 bases identical to TRBD1. There are 15 residues in the CDR3. Germline trimming cut 10 bases from V and 4 bases from J; bases unmatched to any gene: 13. CDR1 is MNHEY, CDR2 SMNVEV, per germline (reference sequence). The CDR3 region is CATSRPGQWKNIQYF. Here the CDR3 DNA reads TGTGCCACCAGCCGACCGGGACAGTGGAAAAACATTCAGTACTTC.

The chain couples TRBV25-1 to TRBJ2-7; D may correspond to TRBD1 or TRBD2 (5 bases each). The CDR3 totals 13 residues. V lost 5 bases and J lost 3, with 11 bases in between. Germline V lookup: CDR1 MGHDK, CDR2 SYGVNS. CDR3 sequence reads: CASSNHGGYEQYF. CDR3 nucleotide sequence: TGTGCCAGCAGTAATCATGGGGGCTACGAGCAGTACTTC.

The chain combines TRBV7-5 with TRBJ2-5. TRBV7-5 is assigned pseudogene status. The CDR3 is 10 residues long. CDR3 sequence: CAVPWETQYF. In nucleotides, the CDR3 is TGTGCCGTGCCATGGGAGACCCAGTACTTC.

This clone was recorded a few times. The same CDR3 is also encoded by other DNA sequences in this sample. The chain has TRBV30 and TRBJ1-4; D gene unclear. This CDR3 comprises 12 residues. Germline V gene lookup returns CDR1 GTSNPN and CDR2 SVGIG (reference sequence). V was clipped by 4 bases and J by 3 bases, with 6 bases between them. The CDR3 is CAWKRANEKLFF. CDR3 DNA: TGTGCCTGGAAGCGGGCTAATGAAAAACTGTTTTTT. Full variable domain (outside the CDR3, taken from reference TRBV30 and TRBJ1-4): SQTIHQWPATLVQPVGSPLSLECTVEGTSNPNLYWYRQAAGRGLQLLFYSVGIGQISSEVPQNLSASRPQDRQFILSSKKLLLSDSGFYLCAWKRANEKLFFGSGTQLSVL.